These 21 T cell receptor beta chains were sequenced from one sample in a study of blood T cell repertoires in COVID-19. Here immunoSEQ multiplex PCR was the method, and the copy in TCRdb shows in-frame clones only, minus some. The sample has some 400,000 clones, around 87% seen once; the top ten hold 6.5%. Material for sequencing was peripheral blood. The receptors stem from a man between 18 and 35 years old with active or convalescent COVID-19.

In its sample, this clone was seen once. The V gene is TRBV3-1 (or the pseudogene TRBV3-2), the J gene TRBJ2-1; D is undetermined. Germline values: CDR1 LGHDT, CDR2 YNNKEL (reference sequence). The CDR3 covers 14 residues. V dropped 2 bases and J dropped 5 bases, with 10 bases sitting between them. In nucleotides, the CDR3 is TGTGCCAGCAGCCAATGGGCTTACGACAATGAGCAGTTCTTC. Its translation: CASSQWAYDNEQFF.

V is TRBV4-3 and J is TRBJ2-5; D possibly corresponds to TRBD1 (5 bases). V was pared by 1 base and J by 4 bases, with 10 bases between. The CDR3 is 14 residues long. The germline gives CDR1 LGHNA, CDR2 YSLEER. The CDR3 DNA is TGCGCCAGCAGCCAAGTGGGGCTGGGAGAGACCCAGTACTTC. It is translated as CASSQVGLGETQYF.

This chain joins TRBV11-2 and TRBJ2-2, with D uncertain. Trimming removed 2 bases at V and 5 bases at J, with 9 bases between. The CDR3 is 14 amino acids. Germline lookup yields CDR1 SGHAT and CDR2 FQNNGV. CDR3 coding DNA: TGTGCCAGCAGCTTAATGGAGATTACCGGGGAGCTGTTTTTT. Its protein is CASSLMEITGELFF.

This chain's CDR3 is CASSPTGTGGGEQYF. CDR3 nucleotides: TGTGCCAGCAGCCCCACCGGGACAGGGGGCGGCGAGCAGTACTTC. The rearrangement joins TRBV28 to TRBJ2-7, with 12 nucleotides matching TRBD1. J was trimmed by 6 bases and V by 6 bases; bases with no gene match: 9. Germline CDR1 and CDR2: MDHEN and SYDVKM. The length of the CDR3 is 15 residues.

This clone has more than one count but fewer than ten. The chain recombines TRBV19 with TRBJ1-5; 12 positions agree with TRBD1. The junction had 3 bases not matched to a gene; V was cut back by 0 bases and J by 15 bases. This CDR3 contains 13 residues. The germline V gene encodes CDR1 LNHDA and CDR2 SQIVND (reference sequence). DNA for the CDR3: TGTGCCAGTAGTATAGAGGGACAGGGGGCCGGGCATTTT. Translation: CASSIEGQGAGHF.

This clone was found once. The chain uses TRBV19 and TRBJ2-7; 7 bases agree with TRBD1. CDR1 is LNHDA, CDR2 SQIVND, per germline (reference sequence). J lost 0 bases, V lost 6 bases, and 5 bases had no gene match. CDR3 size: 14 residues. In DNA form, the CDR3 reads TGTGCCAGTAGCATGCAGGGGGACTCCTACGAGCAGTACTTC. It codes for CASSMQGDSYEQYF.

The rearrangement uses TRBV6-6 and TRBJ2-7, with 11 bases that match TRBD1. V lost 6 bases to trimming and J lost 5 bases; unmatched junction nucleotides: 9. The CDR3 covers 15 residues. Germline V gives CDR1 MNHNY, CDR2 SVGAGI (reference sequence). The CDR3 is CASRDRGPSGDEQYF. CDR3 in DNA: TGTGCCAGCAGGGACAGGGGGCCCTCTGGAGACGAGCAGTACTTC.

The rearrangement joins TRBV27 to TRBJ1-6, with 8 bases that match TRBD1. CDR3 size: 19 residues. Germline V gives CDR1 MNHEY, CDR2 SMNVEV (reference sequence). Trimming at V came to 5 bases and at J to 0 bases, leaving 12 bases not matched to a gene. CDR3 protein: CASSHDRGGEFSYNSPLHF. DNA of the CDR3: TGTGCCAGCAGTCACGACAGGGGAGGTGAATTCTCCTATAATTCACCCCTCCACTTT.

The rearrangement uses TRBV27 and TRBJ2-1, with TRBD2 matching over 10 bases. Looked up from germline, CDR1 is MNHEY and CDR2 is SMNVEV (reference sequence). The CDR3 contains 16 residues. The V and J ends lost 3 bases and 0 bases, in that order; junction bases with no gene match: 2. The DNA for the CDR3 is TGTGCCAGCAGTTTGGCTAGCGGGAGCTCCTACAATGAGCAGTTCTTC. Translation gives CASSLASGSSYNEQFF.

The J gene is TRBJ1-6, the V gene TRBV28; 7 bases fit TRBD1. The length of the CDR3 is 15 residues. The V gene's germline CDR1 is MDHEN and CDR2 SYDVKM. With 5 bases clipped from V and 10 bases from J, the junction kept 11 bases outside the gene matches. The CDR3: CASSKPGTARSPLHF. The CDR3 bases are TGTGCCAGCAGTAAACCAGGGACAGCGAGATCACCCCTCCACTTT.

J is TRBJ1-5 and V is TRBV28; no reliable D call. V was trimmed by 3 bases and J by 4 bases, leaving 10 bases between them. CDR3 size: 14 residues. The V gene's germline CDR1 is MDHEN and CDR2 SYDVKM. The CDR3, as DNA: TGTGCCAGCAGTTTTGGCAGGTTTAATCAGCCCCAGCATTTT. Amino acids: CASSFGRFNQPQHF.

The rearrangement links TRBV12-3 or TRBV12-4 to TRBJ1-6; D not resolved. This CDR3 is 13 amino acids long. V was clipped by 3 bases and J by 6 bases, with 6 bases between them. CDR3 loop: CASSFGSNSPLHF. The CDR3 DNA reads TGTGCCAGCAGTTTCGGGAGTAATTCACCCCTCCACTTT.

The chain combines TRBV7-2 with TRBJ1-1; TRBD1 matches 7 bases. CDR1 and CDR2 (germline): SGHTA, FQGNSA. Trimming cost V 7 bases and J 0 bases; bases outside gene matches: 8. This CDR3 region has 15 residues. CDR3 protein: CASKSGGPMNTEAFF. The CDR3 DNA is TGTGCCAGCAAATCAGGGGGGCCTATGAACACTGAAGCTTTCTTT.

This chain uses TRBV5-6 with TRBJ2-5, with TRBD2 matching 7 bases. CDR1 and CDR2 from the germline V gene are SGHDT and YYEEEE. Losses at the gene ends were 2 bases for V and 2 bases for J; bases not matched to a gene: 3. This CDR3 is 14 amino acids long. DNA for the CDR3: TGTGCCAGCAGCTTCCCCGGGGGGCAAGAGACCCAGTACTTC. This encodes CASSFPGGQETQYF.

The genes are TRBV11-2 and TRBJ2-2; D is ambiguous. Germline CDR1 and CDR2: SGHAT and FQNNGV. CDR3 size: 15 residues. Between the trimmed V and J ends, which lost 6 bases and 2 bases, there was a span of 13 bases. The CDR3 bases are TGTGCCAGCAGTAAGCCCGGGTCCAACACCGGGGAGCTGTTTTTT. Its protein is CASSKPGSNTGELFF.

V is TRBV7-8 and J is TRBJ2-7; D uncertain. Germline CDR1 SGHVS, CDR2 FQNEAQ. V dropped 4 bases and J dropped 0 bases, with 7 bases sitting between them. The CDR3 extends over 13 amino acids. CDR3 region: CASSSVVSYEQYF. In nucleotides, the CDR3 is TGTGCCAGCAGCTCAGTGGTCTCCTACGAGCAGTACTTC.

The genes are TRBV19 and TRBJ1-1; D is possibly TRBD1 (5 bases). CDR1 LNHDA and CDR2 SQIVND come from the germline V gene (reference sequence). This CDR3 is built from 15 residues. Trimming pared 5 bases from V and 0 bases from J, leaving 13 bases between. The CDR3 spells CASSPQTVLNTEAFF. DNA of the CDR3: TGTGCCAGTAGTCCACAGACAGTTTTGAACACTGAAGCTTTCTTT.

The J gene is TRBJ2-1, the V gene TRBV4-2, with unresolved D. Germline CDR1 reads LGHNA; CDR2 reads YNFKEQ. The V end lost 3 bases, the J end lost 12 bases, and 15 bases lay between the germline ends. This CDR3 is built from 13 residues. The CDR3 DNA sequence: TGTGCCAGCAGCCACCAAAACTCCTATGGGCAGTTCTTC. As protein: CASSHQNSYGQFF.

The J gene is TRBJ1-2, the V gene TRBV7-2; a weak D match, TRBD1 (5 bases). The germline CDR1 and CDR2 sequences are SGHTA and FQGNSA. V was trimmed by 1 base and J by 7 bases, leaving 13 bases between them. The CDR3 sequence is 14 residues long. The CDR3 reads CASSLGGQGSGYTF. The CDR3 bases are TGTGCCAGCAGCTTAGGGGGCCAGGGCTCTGGCTACACCTTC. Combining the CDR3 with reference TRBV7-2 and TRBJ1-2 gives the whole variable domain GAGVSQSPSNKVTEKGKDVELRCDPISGHTALYWYRQSLGQGLEFLIYFQGNSAPDKSGLPSDRFSAERTGGSVSTLTIQRTQQEDSAVYLCASSLGGQGSGYTFGSGTRLTVV.

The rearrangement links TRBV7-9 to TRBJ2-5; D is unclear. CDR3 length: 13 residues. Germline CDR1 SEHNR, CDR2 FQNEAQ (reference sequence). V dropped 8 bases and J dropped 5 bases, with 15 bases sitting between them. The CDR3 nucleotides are TGTGCCAGCGGCCTCTGGGCCCGGGAGACCCAGTACTTC. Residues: CASGLWARETQYF.

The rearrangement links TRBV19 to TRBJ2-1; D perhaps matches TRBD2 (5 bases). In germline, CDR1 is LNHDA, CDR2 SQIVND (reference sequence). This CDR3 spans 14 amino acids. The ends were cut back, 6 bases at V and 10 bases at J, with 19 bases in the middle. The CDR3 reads CASRQTGIQDEQFF. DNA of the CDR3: TGTGCCAGTAGACAGACCGGGATCCAAGACGAGCAGTTCTTC. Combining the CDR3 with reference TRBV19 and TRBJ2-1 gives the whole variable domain DGGITQSPKYLFRKEGQNVTLSCEQNLNHDAMYWYRQDPGQGLRLIYYSQIVNDFQKGDIAEGYSVSREKKESFPLTVTSAQKNPTAFYLCASRQTGIQDEQFFGPGTRLTVL.